These 5 T cell receptor beta chains came from one sample sequenced in a study of T cells in Graves' hyperthyroidism and ophthalmopathy. Amplification of TCR beta CDR3 regions used RNA as the template. A set of HTBI primers served as the primers for a first-round RT-PCR of the TCR CDR3. Each CDR3 protein is one row after TCRdb ran MiXCR on the multiplex PCR reads. The sample lists 620,000 or so distinct CDR3 sequences, roughly 14% occurring once. Sequenced material: blood. The receptors here all came from a woman in her forties or fifties with Graves' ophthalmopathy.

Many counts were recorded for this clonotype. J is TRBJ1-5 and V is TRBV20-1, with D perhaps TRBD1 (6 bases). In germline, CDR1 is DFQATT, CDR2 SNEGSKA (reference sequence). The CDR3 runs to 14 residues. Trimming took off 1 base at V and 7 bases at J, with 14 bases between the two ends. CDR3 in amino acids: CSARAGGVFQPQHF. The DNA for the CDR3 is TGCAGTGCTAGAGCCGGGGGCGTATTCCAGCCCCAGCATTTT.

This clonotype was detected only a few times. The chain uses TRBV29-1 and TRBJ2-7, with D possibly being TRBD1 (5 bases). Germline CDR1 and CDR2: SQVTM and ANQGSEA. This CDR3 is built from 12 residues. Trimming left V 5 bases short and J 2 bases short, with 10 bases between. CDR3 DNA sequence: TGCAGCGTTAGAAGGGGCACCTACGAGCAGTACTTC. Residues: CSVRRGTYEQYF.

This clonotype was detected ten times or more. This chain joins TRBV30 and TRBJ1-5, with D unclear. Germline assignment: CDR1 GTSNPN and CDR2 SVGIG (reference sequence). Between the trimmed V and J ends, which lost 0 bases and 6 bases, there was a span of 9 bases. The CDR3 runs to 13 residues. The CDR3 is CAWSVDSAQPQHF. In DNA form, the CDR3 reads TGTGCCTGGAGTGTTGATAGCGCTCAGCCCCAGCATTTT.

The chain employs TRBV6-1 and TRBJ1-1; tentative D call: TRBD1 (6 bases). The V gene lost 3 bases and the J gene lost 9 bases, with 14 bases spanning the gap. CDR1 is MNHNS and CDR2 is SASEGT in the germline V gene. This CDR3 has 13 amino acids. DNA of the CDR3: TGTGCCAGCAGTGAGAACAGGGAAGCACAAGCTTTCTTT. Residues: CASSENREAQAFF.

This clonotype was counted many times. V is TRBV6-2 or TRBV6-3 and J is TRBJ2-7, with 11 positions matching TRBD2. This CDR3 region has 15 residues. The trim removed 6 bases at V and 2 bases at J, leaving 6 bases unmatched. The germline V gene encodes CDR1 MNHEY and CDR2 SVGEGT. In nucleotides, the CDR3 is TGTGCCAGCAGCTTACCGGGACTAGCGGCCTACGAGCAGTACTTC. This gives the protein CASSLPGLAAYEQYF.